Below, 21 T cell receptor beta chains from the same sample are listed, as sequenced in a study of blood T cell repertoires in COVID-19. Measured with immunoSEQ multiplex PCR; TCRdb has only the in-frame clones, and not every one. The sample yields about 330,000 clones, more than 80% seen once. Sequenced input: peripheral blood. All receptors derive from a young man who had recovered from COVID-19.

The chain carries TRBV4-1 and TRBJ2-7, with D possibly TRBD2 on 6 matching bases. The germline gives CDR1 MGHRA, CDR2 YSYEKL. V was clipped by 6 bases and J by 7 bases, with 16 bases between them. This CDR3 has 13 amino acids. The CDR3 DNA sequence: TGCGCCAGCAGTCCGGCGTGGGGGGAGGAGCAGTACTTC. It specifies CASSPAWGEEQYF.

This sequence joins TRBV5-6 and TRBJ1-2; maybe TRBD1 (6 bases). Germline V lookup: CDR1 SGHDT, CDR2 YYEEEE. The CDR3 is 17 amino acids. V gave up 5 bases and J gave up 8 bases, with 28 bases separating them. The CDR3 sequence is CASSLGSPGDFAVGYTF. Written as DNA, the CDR3 is TGTGCCAGCAGTCTGGGCTCGCCAGGGGATTTTGCTGTAGGCTACACCTTC.

V and J are TRBV19 and TRBJ2-7; 10 positions match TRBD2. V lost 3 bases and J lost 4; bases outside the gene matches: 6. The CDR3 extends over 15 amino acids. Germline V gene data show CDR1 as LNHDA and CDR2 as SQIVND (reference sequence). CDR3 protein: CASSIGLAGVYEQYF. The CDR3 DNA follows: TGTGCCAGTAGTATTGGGCTAGCGGGAGTATACGAGCAGTACTTC.

This clone has just one count. The V call is TRBV7-3, the J call TRBJ1-3; no clear D. Per the germline V gene, CDR1 is SGHTA and CDR2 is FQGTGA. The CDR3 length is 16 residues. Trimming stripped 2 bases from V and 0 bases from J, with 11 bases between. CDR3 protein: CASSLGPGISGNTIYF. The CDR3 DNA is TGTGCCAGCAGCTTAGGGCCAGGAATCTCTGGAAACACCATATATTTT.

The V call is TRBV4-1, the J call TRBJ2-5, with 7 positions matching TRBD1. Germline-derived CDR1 and CDR2 are MGHRA and YSYEKL. The CDR3 spans 17 residues. Trimming removed 0 bases from V and 1 base from J; junction bases left unmatched: 8. CDR3 sequence (DNA): TGCGCCAGCAGCCAAGATACGGGACAGCCACGCCAAGAGACCCAGTACTTC. Protein sequence: CASSQDTGQPRQETQYF.

This clone has only a few counts. The genes are TRBV7-3 and TRBJ2-1, with 10 bases aligning to TRBD2. The trim removed 0 bases at V and 10 bases at J, leaving 12 bases unmatched. This CDR3 contains 17 residues. CDR1 and CDR2 from the germline V gene are SGHTA and FQGTGA. The CDR3 region has the DNA TGTGCCAGCAGCTTAACCGGAGCGGGGGGGCTCCGGGGGGAGCAGTTCTTC. Protein product: CASSLTGAGGLRGEQFF.

V usage is TRBV9 and J usage is TRBJ1-4, with D uncertain. This CDR3 region has 14 residues. V lost 0 bases and J 3 bases, leaving 6 bases between the germline ends. The germline CDR1 and CDR2 sequences are SGDLS and YYNGEE. CDR3 sequence reads: CASSVAVSNEKLFF. In nucleotides, the CDR3 is TGTGCCAGCAGCGTAGCTGTATCTAATGAAAAACTGTTTTTT. Variable domain in full (rest from reference TRBV9 and TRBJ1-4): DSGVTQTPKHLITATGQRVTLRCSPRSGDLSVYWYQQSLDQGLQFLIQYYNGEERAKGNILERFSAQQFPDLHSELNLSSLELGDSALYFCASSVAVSNEKLFFGSGTQLSVL.

This rearrangement joins TRBV11-1 to TRBJ2-1, with 8 bases fitting TRBD2. The CDR3 loop spans 14 amino acids. Looked up from germline, CDR1 is SGHAT and CDR2 is FQDESV (reference sequence). J lost 2 bases, V lost 6 bases, and 3 bases had no gene match. CDR3 protein: CASRLSGTYNEQFF. The CDR3 nucleotides read TGTGCCAGCAGACTTAGCGGGACCTACAATGAGCAGTTCTTC.

Only a few counts were recorded for this clone. This chain joins TRBV21-1 and TRBJ1-4; the table's D call, TRBD1, has no DNA check behind it. TRBV21-1 is recorded as a pseudogene. The CDR3 covers 13 residues. The CDR3 here is CASKGLRTEKLFF. In DNA, the CDR3 is TGTGCCAGCAAGGGGCTGAGGACAGAAAAACTGTTTTTT.

CDR3 DNA sequence: TGTGCCAGCTCACCGACACAGGAGAATGAGCAGTTCTTC. It yields the protein CASSPTQENEQFF. V is TRBV18 and J is TRBJ2-1, with D possibly being TRBD1 (5 bases). Germline CDR1 reads KGHSH; CDR2 reads LQKENI. The CDR3 has 13 residues. Trimming cost V 3 bases and J 7 bases, with 10 bases left between them.

This sequence joins TRBV6-6 and TRBJ2-7, with a weak D call TRBD2 (6 bases). The V gene's germline CDR1 is MNHNY and CDR2 SVGAGI (reference sequence). This CDR3 is built from 12 residues. V was trimmed by 10 bases and J by 2 bases, leaving 12 bases between them. The CDR3 reads CATSGTAYEQYF. The CDR3 DNA sequence: TGTGCCACCTCAGGGACTGCCTACGAGCAGTACTTC.

The chain employs TRBV5-8 and TRBJ1-2, with TRBD1 matching over 9 bases. The V gene's germline CDR1 is SGHTS and CDR2 YDEGEE. J was trimmed by 5 bases and V by 4 bases; bases with no gene match: 3. This CDR3 is 13 amino acids long. The CDR3 region is CASSTGTGYGYTF. The CDR3 DNA sequence: TGTGCCAGCAGCACCGGGACAGGGTATGGCTACACCTTC.

This chain links TRBV5-8 with TRBJ1-2, with D tentatively TRBD1 (5 bases). Trimming stripped 4 bases from V and 3 bases from J, with 10 bases between. CDR3 length: 13 residues. CDR1 is SGHTS, CDR2 YDEGEE, per germline. In nucleotides, the CDR3 is TGTGCCAGCAGCCTCACAGGCTACTATGGCTACACCTTC. Amino acids: CASSLTGYYGYTF.

This chain joins TRBV10-3 and TRBJ1-2; the D is unclear. V lost 3 bases, J lost 6 bases, and 5 bases lay in between. Germline-derived CDR1 and CDR2 are ENHRY and SYGVKD. The CDR3 runs to 11 residues. The CDR3, as DNA: TGTGCCATCAGTGACGGAGATGGCTACACCTTC. Translated: CAISDGDGYTF.

J is TRBJ2-3 and V is TRBV24-1; D might be TRBD2 (6 bases). The CDR3 runs 16 residues. Germline values: CDR1 KGHDR, CDR2 SFDVKD. The V and J ends lost 4 bases and 1 base respectively, with 14 bases between them. The DNA for the CDR3 is TGTGCCACCAGTGAGAGCCGGGACTGGGGCACAGATACGCAGTATTTT. Translating it yields CATSESRDWGTDTQYF.

The chain combines TRBV7-8 with TRBJ1-1, with a tentative D call TRBD1 (5 bases). With 5 bases removed from V and 9 bases from J, the gap between germline ends came to 16 bases. The CDR3 is 13 amino acids. Germline CDR1 SGHVS, CDR2 FQNEAQ. The CDR3 region is CASSPDQQAKAFF. CDR3 coding DNA: TGTGCCAGCAGCCCAGACCAACAGGCGAAAGCTTTCTTT.

This chain links TRBV5-1 with TRBJ2-7, with 8 bases that match TRBD1. Germline lookup yields CDR1 SGHRS and CDR2 YFSETQ. The CDR3 totals 14 residues. V lost 4 bases to trimming and J lost 3 bases; unmatched junction nucleotides: 6. CDR3 bases: TGCGCCAGCAGCCTACAGGGGGTGAACTACGAGCAGTACTTC. The encoded protein is CASSLQGVNYEQYF.

J is TRBJ1-1 and V is TRBV7-9; TRBD1 might be the D (5 bases). The germline V gene has CDR1 SEHNR and CDR2 FQNEAQ (reference sequence). This CDR3 comprises 15 residues. Trimming took 3 bases from V and 2 from J, leaving 13 bases between them. CDR3 residues: CASSFAGTSNTEAFF. The DNA of the CDR3 is TGTGCCAGCAGCTTCGCCGGGACTTCTAACACTGAAGCTTTCTTT.

This chain links TRBV7-2 with TRBJ2-1; 9 positions agree with TRBD2. Germline V gene lookup returns CDR1 SGHTA and CDR2 FQGNSA. This CDR3 region has 15 residues. Trimming cost V 1 base and J 5 bases; bases outside gene matches: 3. CDR3 loop: CASSLVAGVNNEQFF. CDR3 coding DNA: TGTGCCAGCAGCTTAGTAGCGGGGGTGAACAATGAGCAGTTCTTC.

The CDR3 sequence: CAISDPSGRAPTGELFF. The CDR3 region has the DNA TGTGCCATCAGTGACCCTAGCGGGAGGGCCCCCACCGGGGAGCTGTTTTTT. The chain uses TRBV10-3 and TRBJ2-2, with 12 bases that match TRBD2. V lost 3 bases and J lost 4; bases outside the gene matches: 6. The germline CDR1 and CDR2 sequences are ENHRY and SYGVKD. CDR3 size: 17 residues.

The rearrangement uses TRBV30 and TRBJ2-7, with D maybe TRBD1 (5 bases). This CDR3 contains 12 residues. Trimming took 0 bases from V and 2 from J, leaving 5 bases between them. Germline V gives CDR1 GTSNPN, CDR2 SVGIG (reference sequence). CDR3 nucleotide sequence: TGTGCCTGGAGTGTACAGGCCTACGAGCAGTACTTC. Protein: CAWSVQAYEQYF.